These T cell receptor beta chains were read from a single sample in a study of human T cells and chemical hapten exposure. TCRdb reprocessed the 5' RACE reads via MiXCR and lists one record per CDR3 protein. The sample consists of under 150,000 distinct CDR3 sequences, 15% to 20% of them appearing once. The receptors stem from a human donor in good health. CDR3s include the opening cysteine and the closing phenylalanine or tryptophan. A D gene is named only where the DNA matches it firmly. The size field is filled for only some rows; it gives once, few, many or a size class.

j_call | clone_size | d_call | v_call | cdr3_aa | cdr3_nt
TRBJ1-1 | many | NA | TRBV2 | CASSEERGTPEAFF | TGTGCCAGCAGTGAAGAAAGGGGCACCCCTGAAGCTTTCTTT
TRBJ2-7 | NA | NA | TRBV9 | CASSVSATYEQYF | TGTGCCAGCAGCGTGTCGGCGACCTACGAGCAGTACTTC
TRBJ2-7 | NA | NA | TRBV18 | CASSPIPAAYEQYF | TGTGCCAGCTCACCGATCCCGGCGGCCTACGAGCAGTACTTC
TRBJ2-1 | few | TRBD2 | TRBV20-1 | CSARGEGPYNEQFF | TGCAGTGCTAGGGGGGAGGGCCCCTACAATGAGCAGTTCTTC
TRBJ2-3 | few | NA | TRBV11-2 | CASSLDLPDTQYF | TGTGCCAGCAGCTTAGATCTGCCAGATACGCAGTATTTT
TRBJ2-1 | few | NA | TRBV10-3 | CAISVRLGNEQFF | TGTGCCATCAGTGTTAGACTAGGCAATGAGCAGTTCTTC
TRBJ2-1 | once | NA | TRBV27 | CASSTTGNLVYNEQFF | TGTGCCAGCAGTACAACAGGAAATTTGGTCTACAATGAGCAGTTCTTC
TRBJ1-2 | few | NA | TRBV7-9 | CASSLEPGVGGYTF | TGTGCCAGCAGCTTAGAACCGGGGGTAGGGGGCTACACCTTC
TRBJ1-1 | few | NA | TRBV28 | CASSLEGTGTEAFF | TGTGCCAGCAGTTTAGAAGGGACGGGGACTGAAGCTTTCTTT
TRBJ2-2 | few | NA | TRBV6-5 | CASSLRDVTGELFF | TGTGCCAGCTCCCTCAGGGACGTCACCGGGGAGCTGTTTTTT
TRBJ2-2 | NA | NA | TRBV7-7 | CASSFGTNTGELFF | TGTGCTAGCAGCTTTGGCACTAACACCGGGGAGCTGTTTTTT
TRBJ2-1 | NA | NA | TRBV7-9 | CASSSPRERVDSYNEQFF | TGTGCCAGCAGCTCACCGAGGGAGCGGGTCGACTCCTACAATGAGCAGTTCTTC
TRBJ2-5 | NA | NA | TRBV28 | CASSLTGRRIQETQYF | TGTGCCAGCAGTTTGACAGGGAGGAGGATCCAAGAGACCCAGTACTTC
TRBJ1-2 | few | NA | TRBV6-5 | CASSSAQRHYGYTF | TGTGCCAGCAGTTCCGCACAGAGACACTATGGCTACACCTTC
TRBJ1-6 | NA | NA | TRBV6-5 | CASSYMDRQTSSPLHF | TGTGCCAGCAGTTATATGGACAGACAGACGAGTTCACCCCTCCACTTT
TRBJ1-4 | NA | NA | TRBV30 | CAWSPGREEKLFF | TGTGCCTGGAGCCCAGGGAGGGAGGAAAAACTGTTTTTT
TRBJ1-2 | few | NA | TRBV5-1 | CASSAPDSASLRTNYGYTF | TGCGCCAGCAGCGCCCCGGACAGCGCGTCCCTGAGGACTAACTATGGCTACACCTTC
TRBJ1-6 | NA | TRBD1 | TRBV28 | CASCNRGQWNNSPLHF | TGTGCCAGCTGCAACAGGGGTCAGTGGAATAATTCACCCCTCCACTTT